The source of this T cell receptor beta chain is a study of T cells of healthy individuals. TCRdb used MiXCR to reprocess the 5' RACE reads, holding one entry per CDR3 protein. The sample records 60,000 to 70,000 distinct CDR3 sequences, about 16% being singletons. Deletions cut 6 bases from V and 4 bases from J, with 20 bases between. The CDR3 is made up of 15 amino acids. In germline, CDR1 is DFQATT, CDR2 SNEGSKA (reference sequence). This clonotype was obtained from a human donor in good health. V and J are TRBV20-1 and TRBJ2-3; the D gene could be TRBD1 or TRBD2 (5 bases each). The CDR3 region is CSAKRGQGYADTQYF. CDR3 sequence (DNA): TGCAGTGCGAAGAGGGGTCAAGGGTACGCAGATACGCAGTATTTT.